This entry concerns a single T cell receptor (beta chain). Its antigen has not been determined. No base qualities exist here, and no much larger clone lies one base off it. The data belong to a study of T cell changes during pregnancy in multiple sclerosis (dated by TCRdb to about 2019). A note on the overall study: The study examined how the T cell repertoire changed over the course of pregnancy in women with multiple sclerosis.

In the germline V gene (reference sequence), CDR1 corresponds to LNHDA and CDR2 to SQIVND. Compared with germline, V lacks 7 bases and J lacks 2 bases; bases without a gene match: 7. Reading from cysteine to phenylalanine, the CDR3 counts 15 amino acids. This entry keeps only the CDR3 DNA: 45 bases, framed from base 1. Libraries were prepared through the immunoSEQ multiplex PCR assay. TCRdb limited this immuneACCESS table to in-frame rearrangements with V and J called. A share of clones is missing; checked studies link under half to unresolved V genes, and the rest is unexplained. The sample data list more than 35,000 clones, and roughly 93% of these were observed just once. 0.3% to 0.45% of the sample rests with the top ten.

The rearrangement joined TRBV19 to TRBJ1-5, with 8 junctional bases fitting TRBD1. The sequences come from CD4+ T cells from peripheral blood mononuclear cells, collected in the second trimester of pregnancy. The receptor was derived from a female donor with multiple sclerosis, enrolled in a pregnancy study. The DNA sequence follows: TGTGCCAGTACGAGACAGGGGCTTGGCAATCAGCCCCAGCATTTT. The translation is CASTRQGLGNQPQHF.